The 5 T cell receptor beta chains below come from one sample, sequenced in a study of OX40 agonist ivuxolimab in advanced cancers. Generated by immunoSEQ multiplex PCR, the TCRdb table keeps only in-frame clones and is missing some. Counted here are roughly 53,000 clones, 84% occurring once; the ten biggest clones make up about 4.6%. The material was CD4+ or CD8+ T cells sorted from blood, obtained in a trial of the OX40 agonist ivuxolimab. These receptors all come from an adult with an advanced solid tumor such as melanoma, head and neck, liver or kidney cancer.

This rearrangement joins TRBV6-1 to TRBJ2-1, with 7 bases matching TRBD2. This CDR3 spans 16 amino acids. Germline V lookup: CDR1 MNHNS, CDR2 SASEGT. With 5 bases clipped from V and 4 bases from J, the junction kept 11 bases outside the gene matches. CDR3 in amino acids: CASSQVLGLIYNEQFF. The CDR3 DNA is TGTGCCAGCAGTCAAGTACTGGGACTAATATACAATGAGCAGTTCTTC.

This clone was observed a handful of times. The chain couples TRBV7-2 to TRBJ1-1; D unresolved. Germline CDR1 SGHTA, CDR2 FQGNSA. V was trimmed by 3 bases and J by 4 bases, leaving 12 bases between them. The CDR3 consists of 14 residues. The CDR3 sequence: CASSLEGHSTEAFF. CDR3 bases: TGTGCCAGCAGCTTGGAGGGTCATAGCACTGAAGCTTTCTTT. The full variable domain, rest sourced from reference TRBV7-2 and TRBJ1-1, is GAGVSQSPSNKVTEKGKDVELRCDPISGHTALYWYRQSLGQGLEFLIYFQGNSAPDKSGLPSDRFSAERTGGSVSTLTIQRTQQEDSAVYLCASSLEGHSTEAFFGQGTRLTVV.

This clone was seen a single time. The CDR3 region is CAWELGARISSRAEAFF. CDR3 nucleotide sequence: TGTGCCTGGGAACTTGGGGCCAGAATCAGTTCTAGGGCTGAAGCTTTCTTT. J is TRBJ1-1 and V is TRBV30; weak D call: TRBD1 (5 bases). This CDR3 comprises 17 residues. V dropped 5 bases and J dropped 6 bases, with 28 bases sitting between them. Germline CDR1 reads GTSNPN; CDR2 reads SVGIG (reference sequence). Full variable domain (outside the CDR3, taken from reference TRBV30 and TRBJ1-1): SQTIHQWPATLVQPVGSPLSLECTVEGTSNPNLYWYRQAAGRGLQLLFYSVGIGQISSEVPQNLSASRPQDRQFILSSKKLLLSDSGFYLCAWELGARISSRAEAFFGQGTRLTVV.

The chain carries TRBV5-1 and TRBJ2-3; 10 bases match TRBD2. V lost 0 bases, J lost 2 bases, and 3 bases stayed unmatched. The CDR3 has 16 amino acids. Germline CDR1 is SGHRS and CDR2 is YFSETQ. CDR3 sequence: CASSLGAGGITDTQYF. The CDR3 DNA sequence: TGCGCCAGCAGCTTGGGAGCGGGAGGGATCACAGATACGCAGTATTTT.

This clone was found once. V usage is TRBV6-4 and J usage is TRBJ2-3; D gene unclear. The CDR3 runs 14 residues. The V and J ends lost 3 bases and 3 bases respectively, with 10 bases between them. Germline loops: CDR1 MRHNA, CDR2 SNTAGT. The CDR3 coding sequence is TGTGCCAGCAGTGAGGTGGAAGGGACAGATACGCAGTATTTT. This encodes CASSEVEGTDTQYF.